The 18 T cell receptor beta chains presented below share a single source sample, sequenced in a study of cytomegalovirus exposure and HLA in healthy donors (dated by TCRdb to 2016 to 2017). The library was made by the immunoSEQ multiplex PCR assay. For the multiplex PCR, a mixture combining 60 forward primers for TCR Vbeta segments and 13 reverse primers for TCR Jbeta segments was used. TCRdb re-hosts the immuneACCESS table, in-frame sequences only. Its copies lack some clones; in the studies checked, an unresolved V gene accounts for under half of them, and the cause for the rest is not known. The sample data list around 100,000 clones, and around 61% of these were observed just once. Roughly 2.2% of the sample is held by the ten biggest clonotypes. The sample consisted of PBMCs. These receptors were taken from a woman between 25 and 40 years old in good health and CMV-seronegative.

The V gene is TRBV5-8, the J gene TRBJ2-5, with 9 bases lining up with TRBD1. J gave up 3 bases and V 4 bases, and 1 base lay outside the gene matches. Germline loops: CDR1 SGHTS, CDR2 YDEGEE. This CDR3 is 13 amino acids long. The CDR3 DNA is TGTGCCAGCAGCCGACAGGGGGAAGAGACCCAGTACTTC. Translation: CASSRQGEETQYF.

V gene TRBV28 combines with J gene TRBJ2-1, with 10 positions matching TRBD1. The V and J ends lost 11 bases and 6 bases, in that order; junction bases with no gene match: 10. The germline gives CDR1 MDHEN, CDR2 SYDVKM. The CDR3 covers 14 residues. The CDR3 protein is CAGGIRDRGNEQFF. In DNA, the CDR3 is TGTGCCGGCGGAATCCGGGACAGGGGCAATGAGCAGTTCTTC.

DNA of the CDR3: TGTGCCAGATCACAGGTCGCGGGGTCGAACACTGAAGCTTTCTTT. Encoded protein: CARSQVAGSNTEAFF. V is TRBV2 and J is TRBJ1-1; TRBD1 is a possible D gene (5 bases). CDR1 is SNHLY, CDR2 FYNNEI, per germline. Trimming shortened V by 9 bases and J by 1 base, and 18 bases separated the two germline ends. CDR3 length: 15 amino acids.

The rearrangement links TRBV9 to TRBJ1-3; 7 bases agree with TRBD1. The CDR3 is 15 amino acids. From germline, CDR1 is SGDLS and CDR2 YYNGEE. V lost 3 bases, J lost 6 bases, and 9 bases stayed unmatched. This CDR3 reads CASSARQGVTNTIYF. Written as DNA, the CDR3 is TGTGCCAGCAGCGCCCGACAGGGTGTTACAAACACCATATATTTT.

Here the CDR3 reads CASSVGGSNQPQHF. Written as DNA, the CDR3 is TGTGCCAGCAGCGTCGGGGGTAGTAATCAGCCCCAGCATTTT. The rearrangement links TRBV7-9 to TRBJ1-5; a possible D gene is TRBD1 (5 bases). CDR1 and CDR2 from the germline V gene are SEHNR and FQNEAQ (reference sequence). The V gene lost 5 bases and the J gene lost 4 bases, with 12 bases spanning the gap. The CDR3 extends over 14 amino acids.

The chain links TRBV7-9 to TRBJ2-7; a possible D gene is TRBD2 (5 bases). The CDR3 totals 15 residues. The V gene's germline CDR1 is SEHNR and CDR2 FQNEAQ (reference sequence). V lost 2 bases to trimming and J lost 3 bases, with 14 bases between them. The CDR3 DNA reads as TGTGCCAGCAGCTTAAGCGGAGTCTGGGGCTACGAGCAGTACTTC. This translates into CASSLSGVWGYEQYF. The variable domain in full, with the rest retrieved from reference TRBV7-9 and TRBJ2-7, is DTGVSQNPRHKITKRGQNVTFRCDPISEHNRLYWYRQTLGQGPEFLTYFQNEAQLEKSRLLSDRFSAERPKGSFSTLEIQRTEQGDSAMYLCASSLSGVWGYEQYFGPGTRLTVT.

This sequence joins TRBV9 and TRBJ2-1, with 7 nucleotides matching TRBD2. CDR3 size: 17 residues. The germline V gene encodes CDR1 SGDLS and CDR2 YYNGEE. V lost 0 bases, J lost 0 bases, and 6 bases stayed unmatched. CDR3 protein: CASSVVAGPGSYNEQFF. The CDR3 bases are TGTGCCAGCAGCGTAGTAGCGGGCCCAGGCTCCTACAATGAGCAGTTCTTC.

The chain joins TRBV7-2 to TRBJ2-5; D might be TRBD1 (6 bases). The CDR3 loop spans 14 amino acids. Germline V gene lookup returns CDR1 SGHTA and CDR2 FQGNSA. Trimming removed 1 base from V and 7 bases from J, with 13 bases in between. The CDR3 is CASSLEQGGLTQYF. The CDR3 DNA reads TGTGCCAGCAGCTTAGAACAGGGTGGATTGACCCAGTACTTC.

The genes are TRBV2 and TRBJ1-1, with 7 bases identical to TRBD1. V lost 8 bases and J lost 6; bases outside the gene matches: 18. This CDR3 contains 16 residues. Looked up from germline, CDR1 is SNHLY and CDR2 is FYNNEI. The CDR3 sequence: CASPPMDRLSRAEAFF. The CDR3 coding sequence is TGTGCCAGCCCCCCGATGGACAGGCTGTCGAGGGCTGAAGCTTTCTTT.

The V call is TRBV27, the J call TRBJ2-7; 14 bases match TRBD2. CDR1 is MNHEY, CDR2 SMNVEV, per germline (reference sequence). J was trimmed by 5 bases and V by 5 bases; bases with no gene match: 5. The CDR3 spans 15 residues. CDR3 protein: CASSPPGLAGDEQYF. CDR3 coding DNA: TGTGCCAGCAGTCCACCGGGACTAGCGGGAGACGAGCAGTACTTC.

This clone has more than one count but fewer than ten. The V and J genes are TRBV28 and TRBJ1-1, with D possibly TRBD1 on 6 matching bases. Germline V gene data show CDR1 as MDHEN and CDR2 as SYDVKM. V lost 5 bases, J lost 5 bases, and 15 bases lay in between. This CDR3 is 14 amino acids long. Here the CDR3 DNA reads TGTGCCAGCAGTAGCTTCGGGGGGGCGACTGAAGCTTTCTTT. This translates into CASSSFGGATEAFF.

The CDR3 DNA is TGCGCCAGCAGCACCTCCGGGACTAGCGGGAGTAAGCAGTTCTTC. The encoded protein is CASSTSGTSGSKQFF. The rearrangement links TRBV5-1 to TRBJ2-1, with 14 positions matching TRBD2. The V gene's germline CDR1 is SGHRS and CDR2 YFSETQ. The length of the CDR3 is 15 residues. Trimming took 4 bases from V and 11 from J; bases not matched to a gene: 8.

This clone was found once. The rearrangement uses TRBV5-6 and TRBJ2-3; 8 nucleotides agree with TRBD2. The junction had 10 bases not matched to a gene; V was cut back by 0 bases and J by 1 base. There are 18 residues in the CDR3. Germline values: CDR1 SGHDT, CDR2 YYEEEE. CDR3 amino acids: CASSLVAGVGRGTDTQYF. As DNA, the CDR3 is TGTGCCAGCAGCTTGGTTGCTGGTGTCGGGAGGGGCACAGATACGCAGTATTTT.

A few counts support this clone. The rearrangement joins TRBV10-2 to TRBJ2-7, with D uncertain. V shed 7 bases and J shed 5 bases, with 6 bases lying between them. Germline CDR1 WSHSY, CDR2 SAAADI. The CDR3 runs to 10 residues. Written as DNA, the CDR3 is TGCGCCAGCAAGCTTAACGAGCAGTACTTC. This encodes CASKLNEQYF.

The chain uses TRBV5-4 and TRBJ2-1; 9 bases align to TRBD1. The CDR3 loop spans 15 amino acids. With 6 bases clipped from V and 2 bases from J, the junction kept 6 bases outside the gene matches. In germline, CDR1 is SGHNT, CDR2 YYREEE (reference sequence). The DNA for the CDR3 is TGTGCCAGCAACCCCGGACAGGGGACCTACAATGAGCAGTTCTTC. Protein: CASNPGQGTYNEQFF.

The chain carries TRBV7-9 and TRBJ1-1; D might be TRBD1 (6 bases). This CDR3 spans 16 amino acids. CDR1 SEHNR and CDR2 FQNEAQ come from the germline V gene (reference sequence). V lost 1 base and J 6 bases, leaving 18 bases between the germline ends. Here the CDR3 reads CASSLGWGRGSSEAFF. The CDR3 region has the DNA TGTGCCAGCAGCTTAGGATGGGGCAGGGGCTCGTCTGAAGCTTTCTTT. Full variable domain (rest looked up from reference TRBV7-9 and TRBJ1-1): DTGVSQNPRHKITKRGQNVTFRCDPISEHNRLYWYRQTLGQGPEFLTYFQNEAQLEKSRLLSDRFSAERPKGSFSTLEIQRTEQGDSAMYLCASSLGWGRGSSEAFFGQGTRLTVV.

This clone occurred once. The chain couples TRBV29-1 to TRBJ2-7; possibly TRBD1 for D (5 bases). The CDR3 has 12 amino acids. V lost 4 bases and J 2 bases, leaving 9 bases between the germline ends. Germline-derived CDR1 and CDR2 are SQVTM and ANQGSEA. CDR3 loop: CSVVRETYEQYF. DNA of the CDR3: TGCAGCGTTGTCAGGGAAACCTACGAGCAGTACTTC.

This rearrangement joins TRBV9 to TRBJ2-2, with a possible D match to TRBD2 (5 bases). This CDR3 is 15 amino acids long. Per germline, CDR1 SGDLS and CDR2 YYNGEE. Trimming removed 0 bases at V and 0 bases at J, with 6 bases between. The CDR3 here is CASSVAGSNTGELFF. CDR3 coding DNA: TGTGCCAGCAGCGTAGCGGGATCGAACACCGGGGAGCTGTTTTTT.